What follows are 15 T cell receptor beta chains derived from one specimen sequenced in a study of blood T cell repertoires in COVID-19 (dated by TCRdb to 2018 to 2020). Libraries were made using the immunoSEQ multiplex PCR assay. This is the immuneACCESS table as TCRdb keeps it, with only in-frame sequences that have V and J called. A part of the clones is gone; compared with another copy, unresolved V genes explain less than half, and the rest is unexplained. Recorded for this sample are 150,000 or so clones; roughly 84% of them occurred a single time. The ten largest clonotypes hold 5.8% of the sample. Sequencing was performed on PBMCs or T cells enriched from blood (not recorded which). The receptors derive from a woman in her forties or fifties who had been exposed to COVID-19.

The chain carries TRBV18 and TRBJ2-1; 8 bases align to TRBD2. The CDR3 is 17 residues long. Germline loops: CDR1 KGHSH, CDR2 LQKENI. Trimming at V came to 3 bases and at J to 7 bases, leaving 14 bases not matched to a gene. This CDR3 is CASSPNAGREVSNEQFF. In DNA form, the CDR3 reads TGTGCCAGCTCACCTAACGCTGGGCGGGAGGTTTCTAATGAGCAGTTCTTC.

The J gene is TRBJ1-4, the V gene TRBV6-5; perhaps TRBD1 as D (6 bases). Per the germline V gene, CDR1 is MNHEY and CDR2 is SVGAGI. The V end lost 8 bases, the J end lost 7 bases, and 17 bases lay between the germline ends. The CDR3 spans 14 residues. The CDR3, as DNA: TGTGCCAGCCTGCCGGGACATGTTTCTGAAAAACTGTTTTTT. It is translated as CASLPGHVSEKLFF.

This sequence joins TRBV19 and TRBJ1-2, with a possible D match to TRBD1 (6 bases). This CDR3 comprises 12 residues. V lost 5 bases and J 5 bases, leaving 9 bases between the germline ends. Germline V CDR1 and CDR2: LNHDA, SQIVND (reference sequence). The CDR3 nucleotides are TGTGCCAGTAGTGAAACAGGGTATGGCTACACCTTC. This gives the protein CASSETGYGYTF.

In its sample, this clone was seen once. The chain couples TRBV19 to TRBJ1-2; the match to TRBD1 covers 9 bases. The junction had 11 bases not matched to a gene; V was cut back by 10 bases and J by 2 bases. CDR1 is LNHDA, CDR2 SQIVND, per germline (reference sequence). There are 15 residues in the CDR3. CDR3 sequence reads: CATHFRDRDNYGYTF. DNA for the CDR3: TGTGCCACACACTTCCGGGACAGGGACAACTATGGCTACACCTTC.

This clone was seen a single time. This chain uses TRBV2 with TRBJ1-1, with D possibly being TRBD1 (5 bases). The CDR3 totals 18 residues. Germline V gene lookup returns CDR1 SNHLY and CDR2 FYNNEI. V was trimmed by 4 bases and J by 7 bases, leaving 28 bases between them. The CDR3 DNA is TGTGCCAGCAGTGTAAGACCCGGACTCAGGGCGCCGCGGGATGAAGCTTTCTTT. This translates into CASSVRPGLRAPRDEAFF.

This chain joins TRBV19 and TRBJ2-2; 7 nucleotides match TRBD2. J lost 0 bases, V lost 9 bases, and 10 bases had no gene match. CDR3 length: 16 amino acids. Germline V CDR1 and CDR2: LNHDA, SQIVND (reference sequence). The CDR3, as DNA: TGTGCCAGCGGATCGGCCGGGAGGCCGAACACCGGGGAGCTGTTTTTT. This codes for CASGSAGRPNTGELFF.

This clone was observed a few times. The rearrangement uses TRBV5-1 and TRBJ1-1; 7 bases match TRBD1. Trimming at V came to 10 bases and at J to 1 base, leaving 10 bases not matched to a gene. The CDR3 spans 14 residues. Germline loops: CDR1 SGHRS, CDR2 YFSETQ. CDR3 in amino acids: CASTPGTANTEAFF. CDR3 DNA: TGCGCCTCAACGCCGGGGACAGCGAACACTGAAGCTTTCTTT.

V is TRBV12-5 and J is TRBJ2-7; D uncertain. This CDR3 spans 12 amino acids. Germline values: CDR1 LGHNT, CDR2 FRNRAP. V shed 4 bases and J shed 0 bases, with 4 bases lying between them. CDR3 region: CASGSYSYEQYF. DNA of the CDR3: TGTGCTAGTGGTTCCTACTCCTACGAGCAGTACTTC.

The CDR3 nucleotides are TGCGCCAGCAGTAAGGACAGTTCGGCCTACGAGCAGTACTTC. It yields the protein CASSKDSSAYEQYF. V is TRBV10-1 and J is TRBJ2-7, with a weak D call TRBD1 (6 bases). V gave up 5 bases and J gave up 2 bases, with 13 bases separating them. Per the germline V gene, CDR1 is WNHNN and CDR2 is SYGVQD (reference sequence). This CDR3 has 14 amino acids.

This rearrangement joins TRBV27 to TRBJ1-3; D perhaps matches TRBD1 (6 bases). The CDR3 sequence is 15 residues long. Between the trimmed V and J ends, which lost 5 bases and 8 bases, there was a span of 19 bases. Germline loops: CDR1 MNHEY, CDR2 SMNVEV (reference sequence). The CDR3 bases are TGTGCCAGCAGTCGCGATGGGGGCCGAGGGGACACCATATATTTT. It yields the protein CASSRDGGRGDTIYF.

For the CDR3, the DNA is TGTGCCAGCAGCCAAGAGGGGGGTCCTCAAGAGACCCAGTACTTC. It translates to CASSQEGGPQETQYF. The chain has TRBV3-1 (or the pseudogene TRBV3-2) and TRBJ2-5, with D tentatively TRBD2 (6 bases). Trimming removed 0 bases from V and 2 bases from J, with 10 bases in between. CDR1 and CDR2 from the germline V gene are LGHDT and YNNKEL (reference sequence). The CDR3 sequence is 15 residues long.

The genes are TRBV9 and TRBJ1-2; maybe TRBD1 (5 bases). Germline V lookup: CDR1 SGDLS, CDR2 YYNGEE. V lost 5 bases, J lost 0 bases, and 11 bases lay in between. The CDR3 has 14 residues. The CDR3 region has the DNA TGTGCCAGCAGTGGACAAAGCGCTAACTATGGCTACACCTTC. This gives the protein CASSGQSANYGYTF.

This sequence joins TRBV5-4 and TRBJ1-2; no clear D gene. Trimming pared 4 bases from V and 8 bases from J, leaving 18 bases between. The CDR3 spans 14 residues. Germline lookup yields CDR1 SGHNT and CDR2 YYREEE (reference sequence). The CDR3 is CASSPWVGLGGYTF. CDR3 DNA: TGTGCCAGCAGCCCTTGGGTAGGACTGGGCGGCTACACCTTC.

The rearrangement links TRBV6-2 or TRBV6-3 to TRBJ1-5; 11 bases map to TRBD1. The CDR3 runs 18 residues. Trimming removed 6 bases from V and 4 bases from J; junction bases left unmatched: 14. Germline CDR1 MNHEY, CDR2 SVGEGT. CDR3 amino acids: CASSQIRWTGGMNQPQHF. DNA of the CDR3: TGTGCCAGCAGCCAAATCCGATGGACAGGGGGCATGAATCAGCCCCAGCATTTT.

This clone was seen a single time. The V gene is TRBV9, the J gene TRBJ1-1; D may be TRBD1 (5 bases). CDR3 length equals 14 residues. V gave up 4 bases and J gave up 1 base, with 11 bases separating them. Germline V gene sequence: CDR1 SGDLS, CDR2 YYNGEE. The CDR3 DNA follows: TGTGCCAGCAGCCCCAGGGCTGGGAACACTGAAGCTTTCTTT. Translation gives CASSPRAGNTEAFF.